The clone carrying this TCR beta chain was counted at least ten times. The target antigen is unknown. The CDR3 contains 15 residues. With V trimmed by 4 bases and J by 0 bases, 5 bases remained unmatched. Germline V gene data show CDR1 as SGDLS and CDR2 as YYNGEE. Template switching created a universal primer site, and the cDNA included unique molecular identifiers. TCRdb re-derived calls from the 5' RACE reads in MiXCR, one entry per CDR3 protein. The data contain about 150,000 distinct CDR3 sequences, roughly 3.5% of them singletons. This sample was included in a study of identical twins. Overall study findings and caveats: Potential partial confounding of zero-insertion analyses by invariant MAIT and iNKT cells was noted.

The receptor's source is a man aged 18 to 30 in good health. V and J are TRBV9 and TRBJ2-3; 7 bases line up with TRBD2. The material sequenced was memory T cells sorted from blood. In DNA, the CDR3 is TGTGCCAGCAGCACGAGCGGGACTAGCACAGATACGCAGTATTTT. Its translation: CASSTSGTSTDTQYF. Full variable domain (missing parts from reference TRBV9 and TRBJ2-3): DSGVTQTPKHLITATGQRVTLRCSPRSGDLSVYWYQQSLDQGLQFLIQYYNGEERAKGNILERFSAQQFPDLHSELNLSSLELGDSALYFCASSTSGTSTDTQYFGPGTRLTVL.